The 13 T cell receptor beta chains reported below all come from one sample, sequenced in a study of cytomegalovirus exposure and HLA in healthy donors. With 60 Vbeta and 13 Jbeta primers, the PCR was carried out. Assay used: immunoSEQ multiplex PCR; TCRdb lists only in-frame clones, some missing. The table has some 100,000 clones, approximately 73% seen once. The material sequenced was PBMCs. The receptor set was obtained from a woman aged 50 to 60 in good health and CMV-seropositive.

This sequence joins TRBV19 and TRBJ1-4; no clear D gene. This CDR3 is built from 15 residues. Germline V gene data show CDR1 as LNHDA and CDR2 as SQIVND (reference sequence). Trimming removed 3 bases at V and 1 base at J, with 9 bases between. In DNA, the CDR3 is TGTGCCAGTAGTATGATAGCGGGAACTAATGAAAAACTGTTTTTT. Its translation is CASSMIAGTNEKLFF.

The genes are TRBV7-9 and TRBJ1-5; the D is unclear. The CDR3 consists of 15 residues. Germline V lookup: CDR1 SEHNR, CDR2 FQNEAQ (reference sequence). V lost 5 bases and J 9 bases, leaving 20 bases between the germline ends. Here the CDR3 DNA reads TGTGCCAGCAGCCCGGGTCCCCAAAACTCCTTGCCCCAGCATTTT. Encoded protein: CASSPGPQNSLPQHF.

V is TRBV19 and J is TRBJ2-4; 11 bases are shared with TRBD1. The CDR3 runs to 14 residues. Trimming cost V 5 bases and J 7 bases; bases outside gene matches: 4. Germline assignment: CDR1 LNHDA and CDR2 SQIVND (reference sequence). The CDR3 sequence: CASSPWDRGNIQYF. The CDR3 DNA sequence: TGTGCCAGTAGTCCCTGGGACAGGGGGAACATTCAGTACTTC.

The chain is built from TRBV19 and TRBJ1-3; D possibly corresponds to TRBD1 (5 bases). This CDR3 spans 14 amino acids. Germline lookup yields CDR1 LNHDA and CDR2 SQIVND (reference sequence). The ends were cut back, 5 bases at V and 2 bases at J, with 10 bases in the middle. The CDR3 nucleotides read TGTGCCAGTAGTCGGAGGGGAGCTGGAAACACCATATATTTT. Its protein is CASSRRGAGNTIYF.

The V and J genes are TRBV9 and TRBJ2-7; D uncertain. The V gene's germline CDR1 is SGDLS and CDR2 YYNGEE. V lost 0 bases and J 0 bases, leaving 10 bases between the germline ends. The CDR3 runs 15 residues. The CDR3 loop is CASSVDPVSSYEQYF. The DNA for the CDR3 is TGTGCCAGCAGCGTAGATCCAGTAAGCTCCTACGAGCAGTACTTC.

V and J are TRBV10-3 and TRBJ1-2; D unclear. The CDR3 is 13 residues long. Trimming removed 0 bases at V and 4 bases at J, with 6 bases between. The germline CDR1 and CDR2 sequences are ENHRY and SYGVKD. The CDR3 DNA is TGTGCCATCAGTGAGTCGGAGGCCTATGGCTACACCTTC. Residues: CAISESEAYGYTF.

The V and J genes are TRBV30 and TRBJ1-1; D not resolved. CDR1 is GTSNPN, CDR2 SVGIG, per germline (reference sequence). V was trimmed by 0 bases and J by 4 bases, leaving 12 bases between them. The CDR3 totals 14 residues. CDR3 sequence (DNA): TGTGCCTGGAGTGTATTGACCCCAGGCACTGAAGCTTTCTTT. Residues: CAWSVLTPGTEAFF.

The V and J genes are TRBV9 and TRBJ1-1; tentatively, D is TRBD1 (6 bases). Germline CDR1 is SGDLS and CDR2 is YYNGEE. This CDR3 is 12 amino acids long. V was clipped by 4 bases and J by 9 bases, with 13 bases between them. As DNA, the CDR3 is TGTGCCAGCAGCTCTGGGACAAGTAAAGCTTTCTTT. Translating gives CASSSGTSKAFF.

The J gene is TRBJ1-3, the V gene TRBV27; 8 nucleotides align to TRBD1. Germline lookup yields CDR1 MNHEY and CDR2 SMNVEV (reference sequence). CDR3 length: 12 amino acids. CDR3 DNA sequence: TGTGGGGCGACAGGGGCTGGAAACACCATATATTTT. Translated, it gives CGATGAGNTIYF.

The CDR3 protein is CASRYSDGLRQTFF. CDR3 bases: TGTGCCAGCAGATATTCTGACGGACTGCGGCAAACTTTCTTT. V gene TRBV6-5 combines with J gene TRBJ1-1; D unclear. The V gene's germline CDR1 is MNHEY and CDR2 SVGAGI. This CDR3 is 14 amino acids long. The ends were cut back, 6 bases at V and 12 bases at J, with 23 bases in the middle.

This clone was observed a single time. The J gene is TRBJ2-3, the V gene TRBV19; D call uncertain. Germline CDR1 is LNHDA and CDR2 is SQIVND (reference sequence). V lost 5 bases and J 10 bases, leaving 19 bases between the germline ends. The CDR3 contains 14 residues. CDR3 bases: TGTGCCAGTAGTCCCCCTCCATACACATCTCCGCAGTATTTT. This codes for CASSPPPYTSPQYF.

The genes are TRBV11-1 and TRBJ2-7; 7 nucleotides agree with TRBD2. V gave up 4 bases and J gave up 2 bases; unmatched junction bases: 8. The CDR3 length is 15 residues. Germline assignment: CDR1 SGHAT and CDR2 FQDESV (reference sequence). The CDR3 protein is CASSSLLRGTYEQYF. CDR3 bases: TGTGCCAGCAGCTCCCTCTTGCGGGGGACCTACGAGCAGTACTTC.

The chain recombines TRBV27 with TRBJ2-1; 9 bases align to TRBD2. Per germline, CDR1 MNHEY and CDR2 SMNVEV (reference sequence). J lost 6 bases, V lost 2 bases, and 14 bases had no gene match. The CDR3 totals 18 residues. This CDR3 reads CASSLPSQIAGDFNEQFF. Here the CDR3 DNA reads TGTGCCAGCAGTTTACCCTCCCAAATAGCGGGGGACTTCAATGAGCAGTTCTTC.